This T cell receptor (beta chain) was recovered during a study of blood T cell repertoires in COVID-19. In the study overall: PBMCs, B-cell-depleted T cells, or T cells were the source of the cDNA or gDNA that made up the material.

V was trimmed by 3 bases and J by 3 bases, leaving 9 bases between them. Germline V gene sequence: CDR1 MGHRA, CDR2 YSYEKL. The CDR3 consists of 14 residues. Only in-frame clones appear in the TCRdb table, and some are missing; sequencing was by immunoSEQ multiplex PCR. The table lists some 510,000 clones, approximately 90% of them singletons. Sequencing input: PBMCs or T cells enriched from blood (not recorded which). V and J are TRBV4-1 and TRBJ2-1, with TRBD2 as a possible D gene (5 bases). This TCR came from a woman in her thirties or forties who had recovered from COVID-19. The CDR3: CASSHRLLYNEQFF. CDR3 nucleotides: TGCGCCAGCAGCCACCGACTACTCTACAATGAGCAGTTCTTC.